This T cell receptor (beta chain) was captured in a study of beta chain features in type 1 diabetes. Study-level background: Patient and healthy donor groups were alike in age, gender and cell yields. The study's findings and limits: Short templates might get an advantage during PCR, and this would be equal in patients and controls. Shortening of TCRB CDR3s, moderate but significant, appeared in all four CD4+ subsets of Type 1 diabetes patients. Patients' naive, central memory and regulatory TCRB repertoires appeared more alike than those of healthy donors.

J was trimmed by 0 bases and V by 4 bases; bases with no gene match: 12. The CDR3 is 18 amino acids. Germline V gives CDR1 KGHSH, CDR2 LQKENI. Reverse transcribing all isolated RNA meant expressed TCRB transcripts were sequenced. Measured with immunoSEQ multiplex PCR; TCRdb has only the in-frame clones, and not every one. The sample has about 710,000 clones; over 11% are singletons. A note on this clone: Antigen unknown.

The gene calls are TRBV18 and TRBJ2-5, with 9 bases identical to TRBD1. The sequence was collected from a man younger than 35 with type 1 diabetes. Sequencing was performed on naive CD4+ T cells from blood. This CDR3 is CASSRFDTGTGHQETQYF. Here the CDR3 DNA reads TGTGCCAGCTCACGGTTTGATACCGGGACAGGGCACCAAGAGACCCAGTACTTC.